This T cell receptor beta chain was obtained from a study of cytomegalovirus exposure and HLA in healthy donors. V lost 6 bases, J lost 0 bases, and 9 bases lay in between. This CDR3 is 13 amino acids long. Germline CDR1 and CDR2: MGHRA and YSYEKL. Use of 60 Vbeta and 13 Jbeta primers characterized the PCR. Repertoires were generated with immunoSEQ multiplex PCR, while TCRdb's copy carries only in-frame clones and drops some. Of roughly 150,000 clones detected, roughly 80% appear once; the ten largest clones hold more than 0.9%. On this clone itself: The antigen is not known.

Study results and caveats: HLA alleles were associated with roughly 17,000 TCR beta sequences in a later analysis at 0.05 false discovery rate. The study listed roughly 160 cytomegalovirus-associated TCR beta chains.

Sequencing was performed on PBMCs. This chain links TRBV4-1 with TRBJ2-7; weak D call: TRBD1 (6 bases). The clonotype was recovered from a girl aged 2 to 9 in good health and CMV-seropositive. Here the CDR3 DNA reads TGCGCCAGCAGAGGACAGAGCTCCTACGAGCAGTACTTC. It codes for CASRGQSSYEQYF.